This T cell receptor (beta chain) was sequenced in a study of neurological immune-mediated disorders. Study-level findings and limits: In HTLV-1-associated myelopathy, TCR clonal expansion was greatest, and in multiple sclerosis it was least, below healthy controls.

The V gene end was trimmed by 0 bases and the J gene end by 2 bases; junction bases not matched to a gene: 1. This CDR3 has 14 residues. CDR1 SGDLS and CDR2 YYNGEE come from the germline V gene. At least ten counts were recorded for this clonotype. Its antigen remains unknown. Time point given: longitudinal time-point 3. In each sequencing run, over 170 million TCR-beta sequences were generated from 15-18 subjects. One entry per CDR3 protein, called by TCRdb with MiXCR from the 5' RACE reads. The profile shows some 43,000 distinct CDR3 sequences, about an eighth of them singletons. The sequence derives from a male donor with HTLV-1-associated myelopathy (HAM/TSP). The rearrangement links TRBV9 to TRBJ2-7; 8 nucleotides match TRBD1. The sequenced sample consisted of PBMCs. Here the CDR3 reads CASSVADRAYEQYF. As DNA, the CDR3 is TGTGCCAGCAGCGTAGCGGACAGGGCCTACGAGCAGTACTTC. Combining the CDR3 with reference TRBV9 and TRBJ2-7 gives the whole variable domain DSGVTQTPKHLITATGQRVTLRCSPRSGDLSVYWYQQSLDQGLQFLIQYYNGEERAKGNILERFSAQQFPDLHSELNLSSLELGDSALYFCASSVADRAYEQYFGPGTRLTVT.